Following are 29 T cell receptor beta chains from one sample sequenced in a study of control samples from healthy donors and cancer patients. Data came from immunoSEQ multiplex PCR; TCRdb stores just in-frame clones and leaves some out. This table has approximately 180,000 clones, 94% appearing once. Sequencing input: blood. These receptors all come from a woman younger than 35 in good health.

The rearrangement uses TRBV4-3 and TRBJ2-1, with D hard to call. The CDR3 covers 12 residues. V dropped 1 base and J dropped 12 bases, with 10 bases sitting between them. Germline values: CDR1 LGHNA, CDR2 YSLEER. The DNA for the CDR3 is TGCGCCAGCAGCCAAGGCCAAGGACGGCAGTTCTTC. It is translated as CASSQGQGRQFF.

The V call is TRBV2, the J call TRBJ2-2; D call uncertain. CDR3 length equals 13 residues. CDR1 is SNHLY and CDR2 is FYNNEI in the germline V gene. The V and J ends lost 4 bases and 6 bases respectively, with 9 bases between them. In DNA, the CDR3 is TGTGCCAGCAGTGCTCTCAGGTCCGGGGAGCTGTTTTTT. Its translation: CASSALRSGELFF. The complete variable domain, with remaining parts taken from reference TRBV2 and TRBJ2-2, reads EPEVTQTPSHQVTQMGQEVILRCVPISNHLYFYWYRQILGQKVEFLVSFYNNEISEKSEIFDDQFSVERPDGSNFTLKIRSTKLEDSAMYFCASSALRSGELFFGEGSRLTVL.

The genes are TRBV5-1 and TRBJ1-4; D is unresolved. This CDR3 contains 14 residues. Trimming pared 5 bases from V and 0 bases from J, leaving 8 bases between. Germline V CDR1 and CDR2: SGHRS, YFSETQ. CDR3 in amino acids: CASRQDATNEKLFF. CDR3 sequence (DNA): TGCGCCAGCAGGCAGGATGCAACTAATGAAAAACTGTTTTTT. The full variable domain, with the rest looked up from reference TRBV5-1 and TRBJ1-4, is KAGVTQTPRYLIKTRGQQVTLSCSPISGHRSVSWYQQTPGQGLQFLFEYFSETQRNKGNFPGRFSGRQFSNSRSEMNVSTLELGDSALYLCASRQDATNEKLFFGSGTQLSVL.

The gene calls are TRBV28 and TRBJ2-1, with D perhaps TRBD1 or TRBD2 (5 bases each). CDR1 MDHEN and CDR2 SYDVKM come from the germline V gene. The V end was cut by 6 bases, the J end by 3 bases, with 15 bases between. This CDR3 spans 15 amino acids. In DNA, the CDR3 is TGTGCCAGCAGGGGTCAAGGGGAGCGCTACAATGAGCAGTTCTTC. Its protein is CASRGQGERYNEQFF.

The V and J genes are TRBV19 and TRBJ1-5; no definite D call. The CDR3 is 14 amino acids. Germline V CDR1 and CDR2: LNHDA, SQIVND (reference sequence). The ends were cut back, 4 bases at V and 0 bases at J, with 7 bases in the middle. CDR3 residues: CASSRTYSNQPQHF. Here the CDR3 DNA reads TGTGCCAGTAGTAGGACTTATAGCAATCAGCCCCAGCATTTT.

The chain recombines TRBV7-9 with TRBJ2-7; D tentatively reads TRBD1 or TRBD2 (5 bases each). Germline-derived CDR1 and CDR2 are SEHNR and FQNEAQ (reference sequence). The CDR3 has 13 residues. Between the trimmed V and J ends, which lost 5 bases and 5 bases, there was a span of 13 bases. Written as DNA, the CDR3 is TGTGCCAGCAGCCCGGGGCCCCCCAACGAGCAGTACTTC. This gives the protein CASSPGPPNEQYF.

This rearrangement joins TRBV5-1 to TRBJ2-2; TRBD2 might be the D (6 bases). Trimming pared 0 bases from V and 5 bases from J, leaving 11 bases between. Germline V gene data show CDR1 as SGHRS and CDR2 as YFSETQ. This CDR3 has 15 amino acids. CDR3 nucleotide sequence: TGCGCCAGCAGCTTGGGGCAGGGAGGAACCGGGGAGCTGTTTTTT. Translated, it gives CASSLGQGGTGELFF.

The genes are TRBV7-9 and TRBJ1-2; D gene uncertain. Germline V gene sequence: CDR1 SEHNR, CDR2 FQNEAQ (reference sequence). Trimming cost V 5 bases and J 6 bases, with 16 bases left between them. The CDR3 is made up of 14 amino acids. CDR3: CASSPSASRHGYTF. The CDR3 nucleotides are TGTGCCAGCAGCCCCAGCGCGTCCCGGCATGGCTACACCTTC.

J is TRBJ1-3 and V is TRBV28; possible D gene TRBD1, 6 bases. Per the germline V gene, CDR1 is MDHEN and CDR2 is SYDVKM. CDR3 length: 14 amino acids. V shed 7 bases and J shed 1 base, with 11 bases lying between them. CDR3 nucleotides: TGTGCCAGCACCCCGGGGGCATCTGGAAACACCATATATTTT. Encoded protein: CASTPGASGNTIYF.

The chain combines TRBV7-9 with TRBJ2-1, with D possibly being TRBD1 (6 bases). V dropped 5 bases and J dropped 2 bases, with 13 bases sitting between them. Germline CDR1 reads SEHNR; CDR2 reads FQNEAQ (reference sequence). This CDR3 contains 15 residues. In DNA, the CDR3 is TGTGCCAGCAGCGGGACATCAACTCCCTACAATGAGCAGTTCTTC. Residues: CASSGTSTPYNEQFF.

The chain is built from TRBV5-8 and TRBJ1-1; 7 nucleotides match TRBD1. CDR1 is SGHTS and CDR2 is YDEGEE in the germline V gene. Germline trimming cut 9 bases from V and 1 base from J; bases unmatched to any gene: 3. The CDR3 totals 12 residues. The CDR3 loop is CAIRTGNTEAFF. The CDR3 nucleotides read TGTGCCATACGGACAGGGAACACTGAAGCTTTCTTT. Looking up the rest from reference TRBV5-8 and TRBJ1-1 gives the full variable domain: EAGVTQSPTHLIKTRGQQATLRCSPISGHTSVYWYQQALGLGLQFLLWYDEGEERNRGNFPPRFSGRQFPNYSSELNVNALELEDSALYLCAIRTGNTEAFFGQGTRLTVV.

V usage is TRBV28 and J usage is TRBJ1-6; the D is unclear. Germline CDR1 reads MDHEN; CDR2 reads SYDVKM. The V end lost 3 bases, the J end lost 10 bases, and 10 bases lay between the germline ends. The CDR3 consists of 13 residues. Here the CDR3 DNA reads TGTGCCAGCAGTTTGGTCGCCTCGTCACCCCTCCACTTT. Its protein is CASSLVASSPLHF.

J is TRBJ1-1 and V is TRBV12-5; D perhaps matches TRBD1 (5 bases). The CDR3 length is 15 residues. V was shortened by 2 bases and J by 1 base, with 11 bases between the two germline ends. Germline V gives CDR1 LGHNT, CDR2 FRNRAP. CDR3: CASGLYGTENTEAFF. CDR3 bases: TGTGCTAGTGGTTTGTATGGGACGGAGAACACTGAAGCTTTCTTT. Looking up the rest from reference TRBV12-5 and TRBJ1-1 gives the full variable domain: DARVTQTPRHKVTEMGQEVTMRCQPILGHNTVFWYRQTMMQGLELLAYFRNRAPLDDSGMPKDRFSAEMPDATLATLKIQPSEPRDSAVYFCASGLYGTENTEAFFGQGTRLTVV.

This chain joins TRBV5-4 and TRBJ2-7, with D perhaps TRBD1 (6 bases). Trimming cost V 5 bases and J 6 bases, with 18 bases left between them. The CDR3 runs 14 residues. Germline V gene lookup returns CDR1 SGHNT and CDR2 YYREEE (reference sequence). The CDR3 sequence is CASSQPYQDSEQYF. The CDR3 region has the DNA TGTGCCAGCAGTCAACCTTATCAGGACAGCGAGCAGTACTTC.

This clone was picked up a small number of times. V gene TRBV7-9 combines with J gene TRBJ1-5; TRBD1 matches 7 bases. V trimming: 1 base; J trimming: 5 bases; junction bases outside the gene matches: 14. CDR3 size: 18 residues. CDR1 and CDR2 (germline): SEHNR, FQNEAQ (reference sequence). This chain's CDR3 is CASSLGYRGPGRDQPQHF. The CDR3 DNA sequence: TGTGCCAGCAGCTTAGGGTACAGGGGCCCGGGTCGGGATCAGCCCCAGCATTTT.

J is TRBJ1-3 and V is TRBV19, with D uncertain. This CDR3 is 14 amino acids long. Germline V CDR1 and CDR2: LNHDA, SQIVND (reference sequence). The V gene lost 7 bases and the J gene lost 0 bases, with 10 bases spanning the gap. CDR3 residues: CASMEGISGNTIYF. CDR3 bases: TGTGCCAGTATGGAGGGTATCTCTGGAAACACCATATATTTT.

The genes are TRBV7-2 and TRBJ2-1; 11 bases match TRBD2. This CDR3 region has 15 residues. Looked up from germline, CDR1 is SGHTA and CDR2 is FQGNSA. J lost 10 bases, V lost 6 bases, and 11 bases had no gene match. CDR3 amino acids: CASRPEIAGGYEQFF. The CDR3 region has the DNA TGTGCCAGCAGACCGGAGATAGCGGGGGGGTACGAGCAGTTCTTC.

The CDR3 loop is CASSGGTGSPLHF. Written as DNA, the CDR3 is TGTGCCAGCTCAGGGGGGACCGGCTCACCCCTCCACTTT. The gene calls are TRBV18 and TRBJ1-6; possible D gene TRBD1, 5 bases. The CDR3 consists of 13 residues. The germline V gene encodes CDR1 KGHSH and CDR2 LQKENI. Trimming shortened V by 5 bases and J by 10 bases, and 12 bases separated the two germline ends.

This clone was seen a handful of times. V usage is TRBV11-3 and J usage is TRBJ2-7, with D possibly TRBD1 on 5 matching bases. CDR1 is SGHNT, CDR2 YENEEA, per germline. The CDR3 is made up of 14 amino acids. V dropped 5 bases and J dropped 0 bases, with 11 bases sitting between them. As DNA, the CDR3 is TGTGCCAGCAGCCCGACAGTTAGCTCCTACGAGCAGTACTTC. Its protein product is CASSPTVSSYEQYF.

The gene calls are TRBV27 and TRBJ1-2; D might be TRBD1 (5 bases). Per the germline V gene, CDR1 is MNHEY and CDR2 is SMNVEV (reference sequence). The CDR3 length is 14 residues. The V and J ends lost 0 bases and 3 bases respectively, with 8 bases between them. The CDR3 DNA reads TGTGCCAGCAGTTTATCGTGGACACACTATGGCTACACCTTC. Amino acid sequence: CASSLSWTHYGYTF.

This chain links TRBV29-1 with TRBJ2-7; TRBD2 might be the D (6 bases). The V gene's germline CDR1 is SQVTM and CDR2 ANQGSEA. V shed 8 bases and J shed 3 bases, with 23 bases lying between them. The CDR3 is made up of 15 amino acids. The CDR3 region is CSFVGGGTAIYEQYF. The CDR3 DNA sequence: TGCAGCTTCGTTGGTGGGGGGACGGCGATCTACGAGCAGTACTTC.

This clone was observed a single time. The chain is built from TRBV18 and TRBJ1-2, with D unclear. The CDR3 loop spans 12 amino acids. Trimming removed 0 bases at V and 8 bases at J, with 7 bases between. Per the germline V gene, CDR1 is KGHSH and CDR2 is LQKENI. CDR3 residues: CASSPPELGYTF. In DNA, the CDR3 is TGTGCCAGCTCACCACCTGAGCTGGGCTACACCTTC.

The chain employs TRBV5-6 and TRBJ2-1; 10 bases are a match to TRBD2. The CDR3 is 15 amino acids. The V and J ends lost 5 bases and 5 bases, in that order; junction bases with no gene match: 7. Per germline, CDR1 SGHDT and CDR2 YYEEEE. This CDR3 reads CASRLTSGSHNEQFF. The CDR3 bases are TGTGCCAGCAGGTTGACTAGCGGGTCTCACAATGAGCAGTTCTTC.

This clone is a singleton in its sample. The rearrangement links TRBV24-1 to TRBJ1-2, with D possibly matching TRBD1 (6 bases). The germline gives CDR1 KGHDR, CDR2 SFDVKD. Between the trimmed V and J ends, which lost 1 base and 9 bases, there was a span of 14 bases. The CDR3 totals 14 residues. The CDR3 is CATSDFRGVGSYTF. The CDR3 DNA reads TGTGCCACCAGTGATTTCAGGGGAGTCGGTAGCTACACCTTC.

The V gene is TRBV5-1, the J gene TRBJ2-7; D unresolved. The V end was cut by 4 bases, the J end by 4 bases, with 9 bases between. Germline CDR1 SGHRS, CDR2 YFSETQ. The CDR3 has 12 amino acids. CDR3 in DNA: TGCGCCAGCAGCGCACGGAGTTACGAGCAGTACTTC. Translating gives CASSARSYEQYF.

This rearrangement joins TRBV7-3 to TRBJ2-3; 11 bases are shared with TRBD2. CDR1 and CDR2 from the germline V gene are SGHTA and FQGTGA. The CDR3 totals 15 residues. V was pared by 5 bases and J by 6 bases, with 7 bases of the junction left unmatched. The CDR3 DNA sequence: TGTGCCAGCAGCCCTAGCGGGGGGAGATTGGATACGCAGTATTTT. Its translation: CASSPSGGRLDTQYF.

CDR3 sequence reads: CASSRLHTQFF. The CDR3 DNA reads TGTGCCAGCAGCCGCCTTCACACGCAGTTCTTC. This rearrangement joins TRBV7-2 to TRBJ2-1; D ambiguous. V gave up 5 bases and J gave up 12 bases, with 11 bases separating them. This CDR3 contains 11 residues. From germline, CDR1 is SGHTA and CDR2 FQGNSA.

CDR3 protein: CSVGRGLRETEAFF. For the CDR3, the DNA is TGCAGCGTTGGCAGGGGGCTGCGGGAGACTGAAGCTTTCTTT. The chain links TRBV29-1 to TRBJ1-1; 8 bases match TRBD1. The CDR3 is 14 amino acids. Germline CDR1 reads SQVTM; CDR2 reads ANQGSEA. With V trimmed by 4 bases and J by 5 bases, 9 bases remained unmatched.

CDR3 sequence: CASTLGQGQGSPLHF. The DNA for the CDR3 is TGTGCCAGCACCCTGGGCCAGGGACAAGGTTCACCCCTCCACTTT. V gene TRBV11-3 combines with J gene TRBJ1-6, with D possibly being TRBD1 (6 bases). V dropped 7 bases and J dropped 9 bases, with 19 bases sitting between them. Germline loops: CDR1 SGHNT, CDR2 YENEEA. CDR3 length: 15 amino acids.